This T cell receptor beta chain was obtained from a study of blood T cell repertoires in COVID-19. Study-wide context: The study drew acute and convalescent COVID-19 samples from the United States, Italy and Spain.

This clone is a singleton in its sample. Profiled with immunoSEQ multiplex PCR; TCRdb holds only in-frame clones, not every one. The repertoire holds about 350,000 clones, with roughly nine tenths as singletons. Between the trimmed V and J ends, which lost 5 bases and 0 bases, there was a span of 7 bases. The CDR3 loop spans 14 amino acids. Germline lookup yields CDR1 SGHAT and CDR2 FQNNGV. The chain carries TRBV11-2 and TRBJ2-2; no definite D call. This TCR was sampled from a woman between 55 and 75 years old with COVID-19, enrolled during active disease. Sequencing used peripheral blood. The CDR3 sequence is CASSHTPNTGELFF. Written as DNA, the CDR3 is TGTGCCAGCAGCCACACACCGAACACCGGGGAGCTGTTTTTT.